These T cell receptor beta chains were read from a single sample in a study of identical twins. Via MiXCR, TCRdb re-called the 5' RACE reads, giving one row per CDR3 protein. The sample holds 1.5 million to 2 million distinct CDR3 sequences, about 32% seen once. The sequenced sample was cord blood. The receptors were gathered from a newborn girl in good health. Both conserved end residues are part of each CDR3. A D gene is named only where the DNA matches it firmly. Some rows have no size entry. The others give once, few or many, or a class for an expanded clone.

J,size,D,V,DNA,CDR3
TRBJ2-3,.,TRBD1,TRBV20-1,TGCAGTGCTAACCTCCGGGACAGGGAAAATACGCAGTATTTT,CSANLRDRENTQYF
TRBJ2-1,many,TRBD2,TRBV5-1,TGCGCCAGCAGCTCCCTAGCGGGCCACAATGAGCAGTTCTTC,CASSSLAGHNEQFF
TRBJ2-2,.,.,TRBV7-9,TGTGCCAGCAGGGCCTTAAGCCGCTTCGGGGAGCTGTTTTTT,CASRALSRFGELFF
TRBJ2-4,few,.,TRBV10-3,TGTGCCATCAGTGAGCGGTCAGGGGCAATCAAAAACATTCAGTACTTC,CAISERSGAIKNIQYF
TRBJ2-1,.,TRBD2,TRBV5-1,TGCGCCAGCAGCTCCCGATTAGTTACTAGCGGGAGGGCCTACAATGAGCAGTTCTTC,CASSSRLVTSGRAYNEQFF
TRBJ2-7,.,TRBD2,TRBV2,TGTGCCAGCAGTGACGGAGGAGCGGGGGTGAACGAGCGGTACTTC,CASSDGGAGVNERYF
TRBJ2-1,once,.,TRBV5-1,TGCGCCAGCAAACAGGTAGCGAGCTCCTACAATGAGCAGTTCTTC,CASKQVASSYNEQFF
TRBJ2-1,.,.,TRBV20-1,TGCAGTGCTAGTTACAATGGGCAGTTCTTC,CSASYNGQFF
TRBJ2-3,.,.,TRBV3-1,TGTGCCAGCAGCCATCAGGCGGGCACAGATACGCAGTATTTT,CASSHQAGTDTQYF
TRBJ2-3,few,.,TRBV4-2,TGTGCCAGCAGCCAAGCACCTCGGGGCTCTAGCACAGATACGCAGTATTTT,CASSQAPRGSSTDTQYF
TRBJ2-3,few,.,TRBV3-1,TGTGCCAGCAGCCCGTACACTGGCACCAAGACAGATACGCAGTATTTT,CASSPYTGTKTDTQYF